These 8 T cell receptor beta chains originate from one sample sequenced in a study of beta chain features in type 1 diabetes. Notes on the study in general: Researchers report that Type 1 diabetes patients had moderately but significantly shorter TCRB CDR3s across all four CD4+ subsets.

Reverse transcribing all isolated RNA meant expressed TCRB transcripts were sequenced. The table came from immunoSEQ multiplex PCR; TCRdb's copy has only in-frame clones and leaves some out. Of almost 350,000 clones in the sample, around 9% are singletons; the top ten hold less than 1.2%. These receptors' targets are unknown. The sample taken for sequencing was central memory CD4+ T cells from blood. The receptors derive from a man in his thirties or forties with type 1 diabetes.

This chain joins TRBV5-4 and TRBJ2-7; TRBD1 agrees at 7 bases. In germline, CDR1 is SGHNT, CDR2 YYREEE (reference sequence). The CDR3 runs 16 residues. The junction had 11 bases not matched to a gene; V was cut back by 3 bases and J by 2 bases. The CDR3 DNA follows: TGTGCCAGCAGCTACGAGAGGGGGCCCAATACCTACGAGCAGTACTTC. The encoded protein is CASSYERGPNTYEQYF.

This clone was counted only a few times. The gene calls are TRBV11-2 and TRBJ2-1; D is possibly TRBD1 (6 bases). Germline V gene lookup returns CDR1 SGHAT and CDR2 FQNNGV. Trimming took 6 bases from V and 9 from J, leaving 12 bases between them. The CDR3 length is 12 residues. Written as DNA, the CDR3 is TGTGCCAGCAGTCCTAGGGGGTCTGAGCAGTTCTTC. Its translation is CASSPRGSEQFF.

The V gene is TRBV11-2, the J gene TRBJ2-6; 13 positions match TRBD2. The germline V gene has CDR1 SGHAT and CDR2 FQNNGV. V lost 5 bases, J lost 2 bases, and 0 bases stayed unmatched. The CDR3 length is 16 residues. The CDR3 loop is CASSTSGGAGANVLTF. CDR3 nucleotides: TGTGCCAGCAGCACTAGCGGGGGGGCTGGGGCCAACGTCCTGACTTTC.

The chain has TRBV7-2 and TRBJ2-5, with 9 bases that match TRBD1. Losses at the gene ends were 5 bases for V and 4 bases for J; bases not matched to a gene: 5. The CDR3 sequence is 14 residues long. In germline, CDR1 is SGHTA, CDR2 FQGNSA. The CDR3 nucleotides read TGTGCCAGCAGCACCGGGACAGGGCGAGAGACCCAGTACTTC. Translation: CASSTGTGRETQYF.

The rearrangement joins TRBV11-2 to TRBJ2-5, with a weak D call TRBD1 (6 bases). V shed 1 base and J shed 3 bases, with 12 bases lying between them. Germline V gene lookup returns CDR1 SGHAT and CDR2 FQNNGV. The CDR3 has 15 residues. CDR3 coding DNA: TGTGCCAGCAGCTTAGGAGTAGCAGGGGAAGAGACCCAGTACTTC. This encodes CASSLGVAGEETQYF.

This chain connects TRBV29-1 to TRBJ2-5; possibly TRBD1 for D (6 bases). CDR1 is SQVTM, CDR2 ANQGSEA, per germline. Trimming stripped 6 bases from V and 1 base from J, with 12 bases between. CDR3 size: 13 residues. CDR3 residues: CSVDGQTQETQYF. The CDR3 nucleotides are TGCAGCGTGGATGGACAGACCCAAGAGACCCAGTACTTC.

This clone was detected a few times. This chain uses TRBV18 with TRBJ1-1; D gene unclear. Germline V gene lookup returns CDR1 KGHSH and CDR2 LQKENI. CDR3 length: 13 residues. V lost 6 bases and J lost 4, with 12 bases in between. The chain's CDR3 is CASSLDGGTEAFF. The CDR3 DNA is TGTGCCAGCTCCCTGGACGGAGGCACTGAAGCTTTCTTT.

This chain uses TRBV5-4 with TRBJ2-5; the D is unclear. The CDR3 has 14 residues. Germline CDR1 and CDR2: SGHNT and YYREEE (reference sequence). The ends were cut back, 0 bases at V and 4 bases at J, with 10 bases in the middle. CDR3 residues: CASSLVGSGETQYF. The DNA of the CDR3 is TGTGCCAGCAGCTTGGTTGGCAGTGGAGAGACCCAGTACTTC.